This T cell receptor beta chain was captured in a study of OX40 agonist ivuxolimab in advanced cancers. Across the whole study: The treatment was a fully human IgG2 OX40 agonist, ivuxolimab. Findings of the study overall: Nonresponders included some who also had low normalized T-cell clonal expansion.

Trimming removed 0 bases at V and 5 bases at J, with 14 bases between. CDR3 size: 15 residues. Germline V gives CDR1 LNHNV, CDR2 YYDKDF (reference sequence). Repertoires were generated with immunoSEQ multiplex PCR, while TCRdb's copy carries only in-frame clones and drops some. The sample holds some 85,000 clones; about nine tenths are singletons and the top ten take roughly 0.25%. This clone was counted a few times. What it recognizes is unknown. The source of this sequence is an adult with an advanced solid tumor such as melanoma, head and neck, liver or kidney cancer. The input for sequencing was CD4+ or CD8+ T cells sorted from blood, taken in a trial of the OX40 agonist ivuxolimab. The chain combines TRBV15 with TRBJ2-7; D is perhaps TRBD1 or TRBD2 (5 bases each). As DNA, the CDR3 is TGTGCCACCAGCAGAGATCGGGTGGGGGTCGACGAGCAGTACTTC. Translation gives CATSRDRVGVDEQYF.